A selection of T cell receptor beta chains follows, all from one sample in a study of beta chain features in type 1 diabetes. TCRdb keeps only in-frame clones here, not all; method: immunoSEQ multiplex PCR. The sample comprises 160,000 or so clones, more than 9.5% of which are singletons, and about 1.9% rests with the top ten. Specimen: central memory CD4+ T cells from blood. These TCRs come from a man aged 18 to 30 in good health. Both conserved end residues are part of each CDR3. D genes are given only for firm matches. Clone size appears in some rows only: once, few, many, or a class for an expanded clone.

DNA,CDR3,size,V,J,D
TGTGCCAGCACTCTCACCGGGGGTCGTTCACCCCTCCACTTT,CASTLTGGRSPLHF,NA,TRBV5-4,TRBJ1-6,NA
TGTGCCACCAGCAGAGATGGTAGGGGGCCGGCAGATACGCAGTATTTT,CATSRDGRGPADTQYF,few,TRBV15,TRBJ2-3,TRBD1
TGTGCCAGTAAAGGCGGTGCTAGCCGGACCACAGATACGCAGTATTTT,CASKGGASRTTDTQYF,NA,TRBV19,TRBJ2-3,NA
TGTGCCTGGAGGAGACCGGGACAGGGAAACAATGAGCAGTTCTTC,CAWRRPGQGNNEQFF,few,TRBV30,TRBJ2-1,TRBD1
TGTGCCAGCAGCCAGTCGTTGGGGGAAAGAGCTTTCTTT,CASSQSLGERAFF,NA,TRBV4-2,TRBJ1-1,NA
TGTGCCAGCAGCTCCCGCTCCGAGCAGTACTTC,CASSSRSEQYF,few,TRBV7-2,TRBJ2-7,NA
TGTGCCAGCAGCTTAACGGGACAGGGAAGCGAGCAGTACTTC,CASSLTGQGSEQYF,NA,TRBV7-2,TRBJ2-7,TRBD1
TGTGCCAGCAGCCAAGACGGCCAGGGTGGGTACGAGCAGTACTTC,CASSQDGQGGYEQYF,NA,TRBV4-2,TRBJ2-7,NA
TGTGCAAGCGAAGGGGGCTCCTACGAGCAGTACTTC,CASEGGSYEQYF,NA,TRBV10-3,TRBJ2-7,NA
TGTGCCAGCAGCCCCCATTCTAGCGGGAACACCGGGGAGCTGTTTTTT,CASSPHSSGNTGELFF,many,TRBV9,TRBJ2-2,TRBD2
TGTGCCTGGAGTGCGCAGGGCAATCAGCCCCAGCATTTT,CAWSAQGNQPQHF,few,TRBV30,TRBJ1-5,NA
TGTGCCAGCAGTTACAAAGGGCCAGGGGGCTATGGCTACACCTTC,CASSYKGPGGYGYTF,few,TRBV6-5,TRBJ1-2,TRBD1
TGCGCCAGCAGCTTGGTCCTAACGGACACCGGGGAGCTGTTTTTT,CASSLVLTDTGELFF,NA,TRBV5-1,TRBJ2-2,NA
TGTGCCATCAGTGGAGTGGGGGAGGGAAGTTCACCCCTCCACTTT,CAISGVGEGSSPLHF,NA,TRBV10-3,TRBJ1-6,NA
TGTGCCAGTACCGGGACTACCTCTAGCACAGATACGCAGTATTTT,CASTGTTSSTDTQYF,many,TRBV19,TRBJ2-3,TRBD2
TGTGCCAGCAGGCGGACAGGGGACAGGGAGGAAAAACTGTTTTTT,CASRRTGDREEKLFF,NA,TRBV7-2,TRBJ1-4,TRBD1
TGTGCCAGCAGCCGCAACAGCGGCACGAACACTGAAGCTTTCTTT,CASSRNSGTNTEAFF,NA,TRBV7-2,TRBJ1-1,NA
TGCGCCAGCAGCCACGACAGGGTCGAGCAGTACTTC,CASSHDRVEQYF,NA,TRBV4-3,TRBJ2-7,TRBD1
TGTGCCAGCAGCCAAGGACGCTACGAGCAGTTCTTC,CASSQGRYEQFF,many,TRBV14,TRBJ2-1,NA
TGCGCCAGCAGCTTGGATAGGACGGACAGGTCAGAAGCTTTCTTT,CASSLDRTDRSEAFF,few,TRBV5-1,TRBJ1-1,TRBD1
TGTGCCAGCAGTAAGGTCTACGAGCAGTACTTC,CASSKVYEQYF,few,TRBV2,TRBJ2-7,NA
TGTGCCAGCAGTCGGACTAGGAATGAGCAGTTCTTC,CASSRTRNEQFF,few,TRBV7-8,TRBJ2-1,TRBD2
TGTGCCAGCAGGCGGTTTAGAGTGGGATTGGACAATGAGCAGTTCTTC,CASRRFRVGLDNEQFF,once,TRBV7-2,TRBJ2-1,NA
TGTGCCAGCTCACTGACAGTCACAGATACGCAGTATTTT,CASSLTVTDTQYF,NA,TRBV18,TRBJ2-3,NA
TGCAGCGTTGCCGGGACTACTTACAATGAGCAGTTCTTC,CSVAGTTYNEQFF,NA,TRBV29-1,TRBJ2-1,TRBD2
TGTGCCAGCAGTGGGGACGGGAGCTCCTACGAGCAGTACTTC,CASSGDGSSYEQYF,few,TRBV6-5,TRBJ2-7,NA
TGTGCCAGCATCATATTACAGCGCACAGATACGCAGTATTTT,CASIILQRTDTQYF,few,TRBV7-2,TRBJ2-3,NA
TGTGCCAGCAGCCGGACAGGGGTTGGGGAGACCCAGTACTTC,CASSRTGVGETQYF,NA,TRBV9,TRBJ2-5,TRBD1
TGCAGCGTTGCACGGCAGGGCTCTGAAGCTTTCTTT,CSVARQGSEAFF,few,TRBV29-1,TRBJ1-1,NA
TGTGCCAGCAGCTTACGGGGGAAAGGCGAAAAACTGTTTTTT,CASSLRGKGEKLFF,NA,TRBV7-2,TRBJ1-4,NA
TGCGCCAGCAGTCAATCAGGCGACAGGGGGCGATACGAGCAGTACTTC,CASSQSGDRGRYEQYF,NA,TRBV23-1,TRBJ2-7,TRBD1
TGTGCCAGCAGCGTCTTGACGGGAAATTCACCCCTCCACTTT,CASSVLTGNSPLHF,NA,TRBV9,TRBJ1-6,NA
TGTGCCAGCAGCCAAGAAGGGGCAGAATCACCCCTCCACTTT,CASSQEGAESPLHF,NA,TRBV4-2,TRBJ1-6,NA
TGCGCCAGCAGTCAATCAATCAGGGGATTTAATGAAAAACTGTTTTTT,CASSQSIRGFNEKLFF,NA,TRBV23-1,TRBJ1-4,NA
TGTGCCAGCAGCTTATGGGGACTAGCATGGGATGAGCAGTTCTTC,CASSLWGLAWDEQFF,NA,TRBV7-2,TRBJ2-1,TRBD2
TGTGCCAGCAGTTTTGGAGCCTGGGGAGAGACCCAGTACTTC,CASSFGAWGETQYF,few,TRBV27,TRBJ2-5,NA
TGTGCCAGCTCTTCGAACGGCTATGGCTACACCTTC,CASSSNGYGYTF,NA,TRBV18,TRBJ1-2,NA
TGCAGCGTTGAAGCAATACATGGAGGGAGAAACAATCAGCCCCAGCATTTT,CSVEAIHGGRNNQPQHF,NA,TRBV29-1,TRBJ1-5,NA
TGTGCCAGCAGCGTAGAATCAGGTTACAATGAGCAGTTCTTC,CASSVESGYNEQFF,NA,TRBV9,TRBJ2-1,NA
TGTGCCAGCAGCCAAGATAGGTGGGGCAGGGGGAATTCACCCCTCCACTTT,CASSQDRWGRGNSPLHF,many,TRBV14,TRBJ1-6,TRBD1
TGTGCCAGCAGTCTGAACCTCAGGGTACCCTATGGCTACACCTTC,CASSLNLRVPYGYTF,NA,TRBV5-6,TRBJ1-2,NA
TGTGCCAGCAGCCAACGACTAGCGGGATTAGATACGCAGTATTTT,CASSQRLAGLDTQYF,NA,TRBV7-8,TRBJ2-3,TRBD2
TGTGCCTACCCCGATTGGAGTATAGGTGGAAACACCATATATTTT,CAYPDWSIGGNTIYF,NA,TRBV30,TRBJ1-3,NA
TGTGCCAGCAGCTTAGGGGGGGCCGGGGAGCTGTTTTTT,CASSLGGAGELFF,NA,TRBV11-3,TRBJ2-2,NA
TGCAGCGTTGGGCCAGGGGGCCAAGAGACCCAGTACTTC,CSVGPGGQETQYF,NA,TRBV29-1,TRBJ2-5,TRBD1
TGTGCCAGCTCACCGGGAATGAAGACCCAGTACTTC,CASSPGMKTQYF,NA,TRBV18,TRBJ2-5,NA
TGTGCCAGCAGTGCAGGTACAGGGAATTGGAACACAGATACGCAGTATTTT,CASSAGTGNWNTDTQYF,NA,TRBV25-1,TRBJ2-3,NA
TGTGCCAGCAGTCTTTTAAGGGGGACAGGGTCTAATTCACCCCTCCACTTT,CASSLLRGTGSNSPLHF,NA,TRBV28,TRBJ1-6,TRBD1
TGTGCCAGCAGCTTAGGTGAGAACACTGAAGCTTTCTTT,CASSLGENTEAFF,many,TRBV7-2,TRBJ1-1,NA
TGTGCCAGCAGTTTCCCTCGCCCGGGACTCGGAGTGTATACGCAGTATTTT,CASSFPRPGLGVYTQYF,few,TRBV7-8,TRBJ2-3,NA
TGCGCCAGCGGGGTCGGAGGTCTTGGTGAAAAACTGTTTTTT,CASGVGGLGEKLFF,few,TRBV5-1,TRBJ1-4,NA
TGCGCCAGCAGCCCTGACGGGACAGCTCGGTTCCATGGCTACACCTTC,CASSPDGTARFHGYTF,few,TRBV5-1,TRBJ1-2,TRBD1
TGCGCCAGCAGCTTGGGACGGGAAAACATTCAGTACTTC,CASSLGRENIQYF,few,TRBV5-1,TRBJ2-4,NA